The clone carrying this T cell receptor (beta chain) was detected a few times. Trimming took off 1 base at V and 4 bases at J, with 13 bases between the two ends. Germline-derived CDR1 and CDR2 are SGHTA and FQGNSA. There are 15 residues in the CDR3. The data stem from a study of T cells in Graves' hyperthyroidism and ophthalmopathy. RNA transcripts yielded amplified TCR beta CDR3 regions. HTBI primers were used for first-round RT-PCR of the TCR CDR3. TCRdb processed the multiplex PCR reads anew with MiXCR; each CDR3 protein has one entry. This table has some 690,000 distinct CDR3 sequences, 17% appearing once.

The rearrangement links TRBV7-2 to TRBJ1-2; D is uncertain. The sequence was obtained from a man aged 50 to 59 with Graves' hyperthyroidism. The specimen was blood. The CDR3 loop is CASSLDPAVAYGYTF. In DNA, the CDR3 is TGTGCCAGCAGCTTAGATCCCGCGGTGGCCTATGGCTACACCTTC. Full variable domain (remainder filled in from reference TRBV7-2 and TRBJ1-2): GAGVSQSPSNKVTEKGKDVELRCDPISGHTALYWYRQSLGQGLEFLIYFQGNSAPDKSGLPSDRFSAERTGGSVSTLTIQRTQQEDSAVYLCASSLDPAVAYGYTFGSGTRLTVV.